This T cell receptor (beta chain) derives from a study of blood T cell repertoires in COVID-19. Background on the study: PBMCs, B-cell-depleted T cells, or T cells were the source of the cDNA or gDNA that made up the material.

Sequenced by immunoSEQ multiplex PCR; TCRdb stores in-frame clones only, minus some. Among approximately 300,000 clones, 87% were seen once, and the ten largest hold around 5.9%. Cohorts were assigned according to the clinical history that participants reported. Cohort 3 recovery required two negative PCRs, clearance, or symptom resolution. CDR3 length equals 16 residues. Germline V gene data show CDR1 as SGHTA and CDR2 as FQGTGA. V shed 8 bases and J 3 bases; nucleotides not matched to a gene: 12. The sequence was obtained from a woman aged 30 to 39 who had recovered from COVID-19. The sequenced sample was PBMCs or T cells enriched from blood (not recorded which). The V call is TRBV7-3, the J call TRBJ2-3, with 9 bases matching TRBD2. CDR3: CASSKGGLALTDTQYF. The CDR3 DNA sequence: TGTGCCAGCTCGAAAGGGGGACTAGCATTAACAGATACGCAGTATTTT. The full variable domain, with the rest looked up from reference TRBV7-3 and TRBJ2-3, is GAGVSQTPSNKVTEKGKYVELRCDPISGHTALYWYRQSLGQGPEFLIYFQGTGAADDSGLPNDRFFAVRPEGSVSTLKIQRTERGDSAVYLCASSKGGLALTDTQYFGPGTRLTVL.